This T cell receptor beta chain was identified in a study of T-cell reconstitution after alpha-beta-depleted transplantation in children. Broader study findings: After transplant, at about two months, alpha-beta T cells were reportedly derived from several hundred expanded graft clones. Surviving recipient T cells and intrathymic progenitors accounted for some patients' high TCRbeta diversity at day 60.

Worth noting for this clonotype: What it recognizes is unknown.

Researchers prepared the TCRbeta library using unique molecular identifiers, the study reports. TCRdb re-called the PCR reads through MiXCR, storing one row per CDR3 protein. This table holds 610,000 or so distinct CDR3 sequences, 25% to 30% found once. The germline CDR1 and CDR2 sequences are SGHTA and FQGTGA. Trimming at V came to 3 bases and at J to 6 bases, leaving 12 bases not matched to a gene. CDR3 length: 16 amino acids. This sequence originates from a boy younger than two with Wiskott-Aldrich syndrome, due to receive a stem cell transplant. The gene calls are TRBV7-3 and TRBJ2-3, with 7 bases lining up with TRBD2. Material: PBMCs, obtained before TCRalphabeta/CD19-depleted stem cell transplant. CDR3 residues: CASSLNAGVSKDTQYF. DNA for the CDR3: TGTGCCAGCAGCTTGAATGCGGGGGTTTCGAAGGATACGCAGTATTTT.